These 7 T cell receptor beta chains originate from one sample sequenced in a study of T cells of healthy individuals. TCRdb re-called the 5' RACE reads with MiXCR, one entry per CDR3 protein. In the table there are about 41,000 distinct CDR3 sequences, approximately 5% of which are singletons. The receptors originated from a human donor in good health.

The table lists this clonotype with a few counts. The J gene is TRBJ2-1, the V gene TRBV2; 11 bases agree with TRBD1. Looked up from germline, CDR1 is SNHLY and CDR2 is FYNNEI. V was clipped by 5 bases and J by 4 bases; unmatched bases: 4. The CDR3 sequence is 15 residues long. The CDR3 sequence is CASSQDRGPYNEQFF. The CDR3 DNA follows: TGTGCCAGCAGTCAGGACAGGGGGCCTTACAATGAGCAGTTCTTC.

A few counts support this clonotype. The chain links TRBV3-1 to TRBJ1-1; 11 bases agree with TRBD1. This CDR3 contains 15 residues. Per the germline V gene, CDR1 is LGHDT and CDR2 is YNNKEL (reference sequence). The junction had 5 bases not matched to a gene; V was cut back by 5 bases and J by 3 bases. The CDR3 region is CASSYRDRGYTEAFF. DNA of the CDR3: TGTGCCAGCAGCTACCGGGACAGGGGGTACACTGAAGCTTTCTTT. Supplemented by reference TRBV3-1 and TRBJ1-1, the full variable domain reads DTAVSQTPKYLVTQMGNDKSIKCEQNLGHDTMYWYKQDSKKFLKIMFSYNNKELIINETVPNRFSPKSPDKAHLNLHINSLELGDSAVYFCASSYRDRGYTEAFFGQGTRLTVV.

This clonotype came up many times. The J gene is TRBJ2-7, the V gene TRBV27; possibly TRBD1 or TRBD2 for D (5 bases each). This CDR3 is built from 14 residues. Between the trimmed V and J ends, which lost 0 bases and 5 bases, there was a span of 11 bases. Germline-derived CDR1 and CDR2 are MNHEY and SMNVEV (reference sequence). The CDR3 reads CASSLSPGTDEQYF. The DNA of the CDR3 is TGTGCCAGCAGTTTATCGCCGGGGACGGACGAGCAGTACTTC.

This clonotype was counted many times. This rearrangement joins TRBV6-5 to TRBJ1-6; 9 bases match TRBD1. From germline, CDR1 is MNHEY and CDR2 SVGAGI. This CDR3 is 17 amino acids long. The trim removed 7 bases at V and 3 bases at J, leaving 10 bases unmatched. The CDR3 sequence: CASTRDRVRGYNSPLHF. The CDR3 bases are TGTGCCAGCACCCGGGACAGGGTGAGGGGCTATAATTCACCCCTCCACTTT.

This clonotype has a count of ten or more. V and J are TRBV4-2 and TRBJ2-3; 8 nucleotides align to TRBD2. Germline V gene data show CDR1 as LGHNA and CDR2 as YNFKEQ. This CDR3 contains 16 residues. V lost 2 bases to trimming and J lost 1 base; unmatched junction nucleotides: 5. The CDR3 region is CASSQSLAGGTDTQYF. The DNA of the CDR3 is TGTGCCAGCAGCCAATCGCTAGCGGGTGGCACAGATACGCAGTATTTT.

This clonotype was seen at least ten times. The rearrangement joins TRBV6-5 to TRBJ2-7; D gene ambiguous. Germline-derived CDR1 and CDR2 are MNHEY and SVGAGI. V lost 8 bases to trimming and J lost 7 bases, with 15 bases between them. CDR3 length: 12 amino acids. Here the CDR3 DNA reads TGTGCCAGCCAAGGGCCCTCTAGGGAGCAGTACTTC. Its protein product is CASQGPSREQYF.

The sample holds many counts of this clonotype. This rearrangement joins TRBV6-5 to TRBJ1-5, with TRBD1 as a possible D gene (6 bases). The length of the CDR3 is 13 residues. Germline CDR1 and CDR2: MNHEY and SVGAGI. V was pared by 7 bases and J by 4 bases, with 11 bases between. CDR3 protein: CASKRGNNQPQHF. Written as DNA, the CDR3 is TGTGCCAGCAAGAGGGGGAATAATCAGCCCCAGCATTTT.